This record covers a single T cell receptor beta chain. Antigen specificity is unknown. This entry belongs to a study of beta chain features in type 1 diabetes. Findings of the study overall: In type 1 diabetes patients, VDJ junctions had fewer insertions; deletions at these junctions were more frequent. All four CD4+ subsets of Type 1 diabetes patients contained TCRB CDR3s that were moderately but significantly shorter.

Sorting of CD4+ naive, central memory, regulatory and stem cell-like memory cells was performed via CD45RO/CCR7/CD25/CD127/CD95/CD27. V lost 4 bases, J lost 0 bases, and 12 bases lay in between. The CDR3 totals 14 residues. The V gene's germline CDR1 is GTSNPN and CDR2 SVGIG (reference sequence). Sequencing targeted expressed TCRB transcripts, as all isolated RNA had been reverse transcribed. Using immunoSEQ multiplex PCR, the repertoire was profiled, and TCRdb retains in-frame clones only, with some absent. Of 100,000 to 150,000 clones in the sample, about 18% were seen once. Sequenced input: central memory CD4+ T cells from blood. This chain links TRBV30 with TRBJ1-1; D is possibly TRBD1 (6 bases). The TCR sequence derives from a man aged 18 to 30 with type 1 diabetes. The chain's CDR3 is CAWTRRGVNTEAFF. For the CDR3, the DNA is TGTGCCTGGACCCGGAGGGGGGTGAACACTGAAGCTTTCTTT. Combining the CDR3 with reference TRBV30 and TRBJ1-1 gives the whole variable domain SQTIHQWPATLVQPVGSPLSLECTVEGTSNPNLYWYRQAAGRGLQLLFYSVGIGQISSEVPQNLSASRPQDRQFILSSKKLLLSDSGFYLCAWTRRGVNTEAFFGQGTRLTVV.